This T cell receptor beta chain was captured in a study of patients and donors after allogeneic stem cell transplantation. Each CDR3 protein is one row after TCRdb ran MiXCR on the RT-PCR reads. The sample shows 70,000 or so distinct CDR3 sequences, 26% of them seen only once. The CDR3 extends over 13 amino acids. V lost 3 bases, J lost 2 bases, and 5 bases lay in between. What was sequenced was blood, either unsorted or a sorted T cell fraction (not recorded which). This rearrangement joins TRBV12-3 or TRBV12-4 to TRBJ1-5; D is uncertain. The receptor's source is a human donor who was either an allogeneic HSCT recipient or a stem cell or donor lymphocyte infusion donor (not recorded which). It is not recorded whose cells these are; they may come from a transplant donor. The CDR3 region has the DNA TGTGCCAGCAGTTTTCCAGGCAATCAGCCCCAGCATTTT. It specifies CASSFPGNQPQHF.